These 7 T cell receptor beta chains were sequenced from one sample in a study of post-analysis software for immune sequencing data. These receptors' antigens are unknown. The TCR beta cDNA libraries carried unique molecular identifiers. A single record per CDR3 protein comes from TCRdb applying MiXCR to the PCR reads. The sample consists of hundreds of thousands of distinct CDR3 sequences, about 32% of them appearing once. Findings and limits, study-wide: In patients, about 5 TRBV segments were more frequent than in controls, with TRBV5-6, TRBV5-1 and TRBV20-1 among them.

The sample was blood. The source of these receptors is a girl under 18 with multiple sclerosis.

The sample holds one count of this clonotype. The V call is TRBV20-1, the J call TRBJ1-4; a weak D match, TRBD1 (5 bases). The V end was cut by 8 bases, the J end by 6 bases, with 16 bases between. The germline CDR1 and CDR2 sequences are DFQATT and SNEGSKA (reference sequence). The CDR3 covers 13 residues. The CDR3 DNA follows: TGCAGTTTTCCGGGACCGGGTTATGAAAAACTGTTTTTT. It yields the protein CSFPGPGYEKLFF.

V is TRBV5-8 and J is TRBJ2-7; 15 bases agree with TRBD2. The closer fit of TRBJ2-5 to the DNA end suggests the J call may be wrong. Germline values: CDR1 SGHTS, CDR2 YDEGEE. The CDR3 loop spans 16 amino acids. CDR3 in DNA: TGTGCCAGCAGTAATCTCGGACTAGCGGGAGGGGAGACCCAGTACTTC. This codes for CASSNLGLAGGETQYF.

In its sample, this clonotype was seen once. The chain employs TRBV14 and TRBJ2-2; D is unresolved. The germline V gene has CDR1 SGHDN and CDR2 FVKESK. CDR3 length: 17 amino acids. V lost 4 bases and J 0 bases, leaving 15 bases between the germline ends. The CDR3 DNA is TGTGCCAGCAGCCCCCTTCTGGATCTCTCGAACACCGGGGAGCTGTTTTTT. Residues: CASSPLLDLSNTGELFF.

This clonotype was observed a few times. The gene calls are TRBV4-1 and TRBJ1-2; D unresolved. CDR3 length: 14 residues. Trimming shortened V by 1 base and J by 4 bases, and 10 bases separated the two germline ends. CDR1 is MGHRA, CDR2 YSYEKL, per germline. CDR3 coding DNA: TGCGCCAGCAGCCAAGTAGGCAAAGTCTATGGCTACACCTTC. This encodes CASSQVGKVYGYTF.

This clonotype was found a few times. J is TRBJ2-1 and V is TRBV3-1; no reliable D call. This CDR3 is built from 11 residues. Looked up from germline, CDR1 is LGHDT and CDR2 is YNNKEL (reference sequence). The V end lost 0 bases, the J end lost 11 bases, and 5 bases lay between the germline ends. The DNA of the CDR3 is TGTGCCAGCAGCCAAGATAGGAAGCAGTTCTTC. Residues: CASSQDRKQFF.

This clonotype was counted a few times. V and J are TRBV6-5 and TRBJ2-7, with unresolved D. Germline assignment: CDR1 MNHEY and CDR2 SVGAGI. The CDR3 length is 14 residues. Trimming took off 2 bases at V and 2 bases at J, with 10 bases between the two ends. The CDR3 sequence: CASSYARETYEQYF. Written as DNA, the CDR3 is TGTGCCAGCAGTTACGCTAGAGAGACCTACGAGCAGTACTTC.

This clonotype was detected a few times. The chain uses TRBV14 and TRBJ1-2, with TRBD1 identical over 10 bases. CDR1 is SGHDN and CDR2 is FVKESK in the germline V gene. The V and J ends lost 4 bases and 2 bases, in that order; junction bases with no gene match: 7. This CDR3 has 16 residues. CDR3 nucleotides: TGTGCCAGCAGCCGTACCCTGACAGGGGGCAACTATGGCTACACCTTC. The encoded protein is CASSRTLTGGNYGYTF.